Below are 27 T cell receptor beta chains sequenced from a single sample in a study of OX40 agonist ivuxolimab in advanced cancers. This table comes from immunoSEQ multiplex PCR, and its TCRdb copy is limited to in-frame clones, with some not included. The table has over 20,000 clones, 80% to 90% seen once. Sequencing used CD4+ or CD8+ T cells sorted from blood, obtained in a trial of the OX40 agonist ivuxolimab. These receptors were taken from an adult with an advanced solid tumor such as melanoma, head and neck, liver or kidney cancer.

CDR3 sequence reads: CASSFTGAGGIQYNEQFF. In DNA form, the CDR3 reads TGTGCCAGCAGTTTCACAGGTGCCGGTGGGATACAATACAATGAGCAGTTCTTC. The chain carries TRBV7-6 and TRBJ2-1; the D gene is possibly TRBD1 (5 bases). CDR1 and CDR2 (germline): SGHVS, FNYEAQ. The CDR3 spans 18 residues. V was clipped by 6 bases and J by 4 bases, with 25 bases between them.

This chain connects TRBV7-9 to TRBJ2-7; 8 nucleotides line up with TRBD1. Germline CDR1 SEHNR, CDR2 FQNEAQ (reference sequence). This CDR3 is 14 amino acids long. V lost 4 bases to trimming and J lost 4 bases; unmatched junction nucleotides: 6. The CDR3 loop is CASSSKDRVYEQYF. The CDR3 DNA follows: TGTGCCAGCAGCTCTAAGGACAGGGTGTACGAGCAGTACTTC.

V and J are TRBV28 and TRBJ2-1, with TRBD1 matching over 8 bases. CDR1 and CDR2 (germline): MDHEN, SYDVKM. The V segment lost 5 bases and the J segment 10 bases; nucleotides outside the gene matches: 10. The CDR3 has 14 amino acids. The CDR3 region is CASSDPGTGGEQFF. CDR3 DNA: TGTGCCAGCAGTGACCCAGGGACAGGTGGGGAGCAGTTCTTC.

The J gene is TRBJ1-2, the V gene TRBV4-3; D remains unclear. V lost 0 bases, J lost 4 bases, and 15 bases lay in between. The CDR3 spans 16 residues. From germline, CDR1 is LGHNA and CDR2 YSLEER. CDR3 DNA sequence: TGCGCCAGCAGCCAAGATGGGAGAAGCGACTCCTATGGCTACACCTTC. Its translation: CASSQDGRSDSYGYTF.

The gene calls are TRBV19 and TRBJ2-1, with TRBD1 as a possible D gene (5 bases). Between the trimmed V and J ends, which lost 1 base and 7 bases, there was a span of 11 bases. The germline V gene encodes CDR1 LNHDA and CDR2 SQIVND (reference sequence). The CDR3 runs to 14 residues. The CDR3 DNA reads TGTGCCAGTAGTATAGCCCAGGGTAGTAATGAGCAGTTCTTC. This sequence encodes CASSIAQGSNEQFF.

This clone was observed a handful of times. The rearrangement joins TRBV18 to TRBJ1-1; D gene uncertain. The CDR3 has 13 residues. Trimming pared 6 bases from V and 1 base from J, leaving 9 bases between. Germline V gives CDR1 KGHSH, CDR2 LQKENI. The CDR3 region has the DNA TGTGCCAGCTCGGAGGGATGGAACACTGAAGCTTTCTTT. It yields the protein CASSEGWNTEAFF. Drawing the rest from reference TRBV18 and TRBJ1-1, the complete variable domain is NAGVMQNPRHLVRRRGQEARLRCSPMKGHSHVYWYRQLPEEGLKFMVYLQKENIIDESGMPKERFSAEFPKEGPSILRIQQVVRGDSAAYFCASSEGWNTEAFFGQGTRLTVV.

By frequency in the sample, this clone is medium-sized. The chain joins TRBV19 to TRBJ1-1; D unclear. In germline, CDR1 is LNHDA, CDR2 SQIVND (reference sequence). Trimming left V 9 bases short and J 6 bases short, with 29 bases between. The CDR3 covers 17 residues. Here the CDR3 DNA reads TGTGCCAGCGCCCCCTCTGTATTCACCGCGGGGATCGCTGAAGCTTTCTTT. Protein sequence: CASAPSVFTAGIAEAFF.

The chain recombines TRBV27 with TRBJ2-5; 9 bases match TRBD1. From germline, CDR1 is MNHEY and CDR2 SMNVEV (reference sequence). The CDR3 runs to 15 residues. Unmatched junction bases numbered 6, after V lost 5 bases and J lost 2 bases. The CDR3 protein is CASSPRQGGQETQYF. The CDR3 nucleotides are TGTGCCAGCAGTCCTCGACAGGGGGGGCAAGAGACCCAGTACTTC.

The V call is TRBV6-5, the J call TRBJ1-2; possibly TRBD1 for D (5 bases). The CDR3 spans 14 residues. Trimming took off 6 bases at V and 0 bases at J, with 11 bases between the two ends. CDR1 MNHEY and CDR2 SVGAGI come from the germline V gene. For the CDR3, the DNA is TGTGCCAGCAGCAGCCCGGGACCTAACTATGGCTACACCTTC. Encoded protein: CASSSPGPNYGYTF.

The CDR3 spells CASSIGLNTEAFF. The CDR3 bases are TGCGCCAGCAGTATCGGGTTGAACACTGAAGCTTTCTTT. This chain connects TRBV5-1 to TRBJ1-1, with D hard to call. The V and J ends lost 5 bases and 0 bases respectively, with 8 bases between them. The CDR3 extends over 13 amino acids. CDR1 is SGHRS, CDR2 YFSETQ, per germline.

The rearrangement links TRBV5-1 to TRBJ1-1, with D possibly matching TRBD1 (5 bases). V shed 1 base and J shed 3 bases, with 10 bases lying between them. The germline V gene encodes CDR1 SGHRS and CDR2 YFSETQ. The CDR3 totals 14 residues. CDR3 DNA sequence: TGCGCCAGCAGCTTGCGGGGCAGGGACACTGAAGCTTTCTTT. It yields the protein CASSLRGRDTEAFF.

The CDR3 region is CASSSIGQQETQYF. Written as DNA, the CDR3 is TGTGCCAGCAGCTCCATTGGACAGCAAGAGACCCAGTACTTC. This rearrangement joins TRBV5-4 to TRBJ2-5; weak D call: TRBD1 (6 bases). CDR1 is SGHNT and CDR2 is YYREEE in the germline V gene (reference sequence). The CDR3 loop spans 14 amino acids. Trimming took off 3 bases at V and 2 bases at J, with 11 bases between the two ends.

Written as DNA, the CDR3 is TGTGCCATCAAATCCCCGGGGACACCTGAAGCTTTCTTT. Its protein product is CAIKSPGTPEAFF. The chain has TRBV10-3 and TRBJ1-1; D perhaps matches TRBD1 (6 bases). Germline assignment: CDR1 ENHRY and CDR2 SYGVKD. This CDR3 comprises 13 residues. V was pared by 7 bases and J by 6 bases, with 15 bases between.

The CDR3 nucleotides are TGCAGCGTTGTGGGGGGCTCCTACAATGAGCAGTTCTTC. Amino acid sequence: CSVVGGSYNEQFF. The rearrangement joins TRBV29-1 to TRBJ2-1; tentatively, D is TRBD2 (6 bases). The CDR3 is 13 residues long. Germline-derived CDR1 and CDR2 are SQVTM and ANQGSEA. Trimming pared 4 bases from V and 0 bases from J, leaving 7 bases between.

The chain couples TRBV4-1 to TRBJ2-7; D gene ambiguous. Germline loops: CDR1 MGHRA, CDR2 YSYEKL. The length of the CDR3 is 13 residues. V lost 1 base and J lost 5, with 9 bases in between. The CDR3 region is CASSQAHPDEQYF. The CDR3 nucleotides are TGCGCCAGCAGCCAAGCTCACCCCGACGAGCAGTACTTC.

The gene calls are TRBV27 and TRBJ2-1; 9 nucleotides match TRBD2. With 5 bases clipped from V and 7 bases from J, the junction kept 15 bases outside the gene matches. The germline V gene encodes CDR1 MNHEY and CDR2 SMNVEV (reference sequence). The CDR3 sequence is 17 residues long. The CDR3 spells CASSLRAHSGRYNEQFF. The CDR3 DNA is TGTGCCAGCAGTCTGCGGGCCCATAGCGGGAGATATAATGAGCAGTTCTTC.

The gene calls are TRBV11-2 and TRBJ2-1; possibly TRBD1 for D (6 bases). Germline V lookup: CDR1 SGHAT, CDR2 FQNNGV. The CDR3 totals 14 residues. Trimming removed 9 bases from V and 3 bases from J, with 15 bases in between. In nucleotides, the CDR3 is TGTGCCAGTTCAAGCCGGGACAACTACAATGAGCAGTTCTTC. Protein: CASSSRDNYNEQFF.

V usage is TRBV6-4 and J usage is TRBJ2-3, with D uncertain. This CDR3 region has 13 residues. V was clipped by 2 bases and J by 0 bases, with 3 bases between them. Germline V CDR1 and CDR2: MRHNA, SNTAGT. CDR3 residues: CASSDGSTDTQYF. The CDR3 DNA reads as TGTGCCAGCAGTGACGGGAGCACAGATACGCAGTATTTT.

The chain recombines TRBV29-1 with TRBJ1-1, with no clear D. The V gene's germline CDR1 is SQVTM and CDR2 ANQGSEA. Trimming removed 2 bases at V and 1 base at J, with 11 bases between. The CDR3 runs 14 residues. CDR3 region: CSVESRSTNTEAFF. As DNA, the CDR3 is TGCAGCGTTGAAAGTCGATCCACGAACACTGAAGCTTTCTTT.

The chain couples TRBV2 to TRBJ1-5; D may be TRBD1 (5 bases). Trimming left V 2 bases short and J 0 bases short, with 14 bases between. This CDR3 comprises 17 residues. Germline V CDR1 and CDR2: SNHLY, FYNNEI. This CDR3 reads CASSERVGELSNQPQHF. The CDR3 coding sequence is TGTGCCAGCAGTGAAAGAGTAGGGGAGCTTAGCAATCAGCCCCAGCATTTT.

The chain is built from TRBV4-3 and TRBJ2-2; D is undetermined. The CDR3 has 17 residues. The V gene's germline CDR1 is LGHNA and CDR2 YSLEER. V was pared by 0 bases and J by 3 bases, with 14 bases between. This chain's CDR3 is CASSQDLGGTHTGELFF. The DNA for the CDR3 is TGCGCCAGCAGCCAAGATTTGGGCGGCACCCACACCGGGGAGCTGTTTTTT.

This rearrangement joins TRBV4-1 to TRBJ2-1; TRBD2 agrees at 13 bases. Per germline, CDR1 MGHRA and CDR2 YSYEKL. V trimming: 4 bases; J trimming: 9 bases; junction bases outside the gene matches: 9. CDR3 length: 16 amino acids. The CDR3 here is CASSPYLGLAGAEQFF. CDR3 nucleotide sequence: TGCGCCAGCAGCCCCTACCTAGGACTAGCGGGAGCTGAGCAGTTCTTC.

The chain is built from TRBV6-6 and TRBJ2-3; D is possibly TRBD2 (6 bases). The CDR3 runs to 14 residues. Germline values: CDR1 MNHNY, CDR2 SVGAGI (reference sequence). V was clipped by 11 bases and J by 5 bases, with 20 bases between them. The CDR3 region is CAVEGGHMKDTQYF. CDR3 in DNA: TGTGCCGTTGAGGGAGGCCATATGAAAGATACGCAGTATTTT.

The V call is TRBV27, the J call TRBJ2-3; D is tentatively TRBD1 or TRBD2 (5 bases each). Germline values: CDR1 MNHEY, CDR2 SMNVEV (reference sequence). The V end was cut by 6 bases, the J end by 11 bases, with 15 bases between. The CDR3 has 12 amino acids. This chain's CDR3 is CASRGDGYEQYF. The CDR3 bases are TGTGCCAGCAGGGGGGATGGGTATGAGCAGTATTTT.

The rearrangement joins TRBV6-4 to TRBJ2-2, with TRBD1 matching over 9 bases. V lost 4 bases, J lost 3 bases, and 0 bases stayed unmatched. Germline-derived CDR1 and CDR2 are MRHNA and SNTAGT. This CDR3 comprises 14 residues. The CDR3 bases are TGTGCCAGCAGTGGGGACAGGGACACCGGGGAGCTGTTTTTT. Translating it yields CASSGDRDTGELFF.

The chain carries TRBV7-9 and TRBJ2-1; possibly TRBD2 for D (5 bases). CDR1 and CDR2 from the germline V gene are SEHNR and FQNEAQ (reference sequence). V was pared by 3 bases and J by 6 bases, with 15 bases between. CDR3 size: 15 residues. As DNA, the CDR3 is TGTGCCAGCAGCTTCAGACGGGGTGCCCCCAATGAGCAGTTCTTC. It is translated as CASSFRRGAPNEQFF.

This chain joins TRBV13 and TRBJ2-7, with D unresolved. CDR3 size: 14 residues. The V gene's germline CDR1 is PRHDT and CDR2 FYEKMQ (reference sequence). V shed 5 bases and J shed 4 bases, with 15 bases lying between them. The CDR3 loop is CASSREAAKYEQYF. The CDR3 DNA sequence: TGTGCCAGCAGCCGTGAGGCAGCGAAATACGAGCAGTACTTC. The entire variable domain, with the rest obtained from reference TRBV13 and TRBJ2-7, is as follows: AAGVIQSPRHLIKEKRETATLKCYPIPRHDTVYWYQQGPGQDPQFLISFYEKMQSDKGSIPDRFSAQQFSDYHSELNMSSLELGDSALYFCASSREAAKYEQYFGPGTRLTVT.